These 4 T cell receptor beta chains share one sample of origin, sequenced in a study of blood T cell repertoires in COVID-19. Repertoires were generated with immunoSEQ multiplex PCR, while TCRdb's copy carries only in-frame clones and drops some. The data show roughly 120,000 clones, roughly 80% seen once. Sequencing was carried out using peripheral blood. The source is a man over 45 with acute or convalescent COVID-19.

This chain connects TRBV4-1 to TRBJ2-1; 9 positions agree with TRBD2. The V gene end was trimmed by 4 bases and the J gene end by 8 bases; junction bases not matched to a gene: 18. CDR1 and CDR2 (germline): MGHRA, YSYEKL. This CDR3 spans 18 amino acids. The DNA for the CDR3 is TGCGCCAGCAGCCTAAACCGGGGGACGGGACTAGCTCGGGATGAGCAGTTCTTC. Translating it yields CASSLNRGTGLARDEQFF.

The V and J genes are TRBV5-6 and TRBJ1-5, with D perhaps TRBD1 (5 bases). Trimming removed 4 bases from V and 7 bases from J, with 12 bases in between. The CDR3 is made up of 13 amino acids. CDR1 SGHDT and CDR2 YYEEEE come from the germline V gene. CDR3: CASSLREEQPQHF. The CDR3 DNA is TGTGCCAGCAGCCTCAGGGAGGAACAGCCCCAGCATTTT. The full variable domain, its missing parts supplied by reference TRBV5-6 and TRBJ1-5, is DAGVTQSPTHLIKTRGQQVTLRCSPKSGHDTVSWYQQALGQGPQFIFQYYEEEERQRGNFPDRFSGHQFPNYSSELNVNALLLGDSALYLCASSLREEQPQHFGDGTRLSIL.

This clone was seen only once. The chain couples TRBV6-4 to TRBJ2-2; 11 positions agree with TRBD2. CDR1 is MRHNA and CDR2 is SNTAGT in the germline V gene. The CDR3 has 15 residues. Trimming cost V 6 bases and J 3 bases; bases outside gene matches: 3. CDR3 nucleotides: TGTGCCAGCAGCCCGGGACTAGCGGACACCGGGGAGCTGTTTTTT. This codes for CASSPGLADTGELFF.

This chain links TRBV27 with TRBJ1-4; tentative D call: TRBD1 (5 bases). The CDR3 extends over 14 amino acids. Trimming shortened V by 2 bases and J by 8 bases, and 12 bases separated the two germline ends. CDR1 is MNHEY, CDR2 SMNVEV, per germline (reference sequence). The CDR3 here is CASSLGWGQEKLFF. The CDR3 nucleotides read TGTGCCAGCAGTTTAGGATGGGGCCAGGAAAAACTGTTTTTT. Based on the CDR3 plus reference TRBV27 and TRBJ1-4, the full variable domain is EAQVTQNPRYLITVTGKKLTVTCSQNMNHEYMSWYRQDPGLGLRQIYYSMNVEVTDKGDVPEGYKVSRKEKRNFPLILESPSPNQTSLYFCASSLGWGQEKLFFGSGTQLSVL.